The present TCR beta chain was sequenced within a study of T cells in Graves' hyperthyroidism and ophthalmopathy. RNA transcripts provided the source from which TCR beta CDR3 regions were amplified. First-round RT-PCR of the TCR CDR3 relied on the HTBI primer set. In TCRdb, the multiplex PCR reads were re-called with MiXCR into one record per CDR3 protein. Among 400,000 or so distinct CDR3 sequences listed, around 15% were seen once. Germline CDR1 is MDHEN and CDR2 is SYDVKM. V lost 6 bases and J 7 bases, leaving 21 bases between the germline ends. This CDR3 region has 16 residues. This clonotype was detected only a few times. Its specificity is not known. Study-wide results and limits: Blood also showed most of the thyroid clonotypes that were expanded above 0.001. Median prediction lead before ophthalmopathy onset was 5.5 to 7 months with the model.

Individuals with ophthalmopathy presented a Clinical Activity Score of at least 3, a NOSPECS grade of at least 4 and a duration under 3 months. PBMCs were sourced from over 8.5 ml fresh peripheral blood. The V and J genes are TRBV28 and TRBJ1-4, with D perhaps matching TRBD1 (6 bases). The sequencing input was blood. The sequence derives from a woman aged 55-75 years with Graves' ophthalmopathy. The CDR3 loop is CASRPYGGGASEKLFF. The CDR3 DNA follows: TGTGCCAGCAGGCCATATGGCGGGGGCGCAAGTGAAAAACTGTTTTTT.